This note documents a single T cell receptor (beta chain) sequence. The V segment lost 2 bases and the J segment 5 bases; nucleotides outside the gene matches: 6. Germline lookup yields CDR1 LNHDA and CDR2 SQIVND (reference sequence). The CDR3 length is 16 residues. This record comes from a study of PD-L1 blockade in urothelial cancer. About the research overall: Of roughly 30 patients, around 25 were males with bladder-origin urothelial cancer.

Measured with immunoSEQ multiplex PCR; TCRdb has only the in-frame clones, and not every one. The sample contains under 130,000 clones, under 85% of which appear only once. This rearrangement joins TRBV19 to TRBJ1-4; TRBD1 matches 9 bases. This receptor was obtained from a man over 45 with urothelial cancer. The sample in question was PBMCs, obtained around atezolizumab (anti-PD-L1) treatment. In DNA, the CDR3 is TGTGCCAGTAGTATAATGGGACAGGGCGAAAATGAAAAACTGTTTTTT. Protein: CASSIMGQGENEKLFF.